The T cell receptor (beta chain) described here comes from a study of CD8 T cells in ankylosing spondylitis. Findings and caveats of the study: Seven to nine highly homologous variants formed a TCR beta motif that appeared characteristic of ankylosing spondylitis blood.

Trimming took off 0 bases at V and 4 bases at J, with 11 bases between the two ends. The length of the CDR3 is 15 residues. The germline CDR1 and CDR2 sequences are SGHRS and YFSETQ. This clonotype was seen ten or more times. Its target is unknown. Scientists made TCR beta libraries using quantitative 5'-RACE with molecular barcodes. MiXCR, applied by TCRdb to the 5' RACE reads, yields one record per CDR3 protein. The sample lists some 87,000 distinct CDR3 sequences; roughly 27% were seen once. The chain carries TRBV5-1 and TRBJ2-1; the D gene is possibly TRBD2 (5 bases). This clonotype was obtained from a male donor with ankylosing spondylitis or in good health (not recorded which). The sample taken for sequencing was blood, either unsorted or a sorted T cell fraction (not recorded which). DNA of the CDR3: TGCGCCAGCAGCTTGGTGGCGGAGGAATACAATGAGCAGTTCTTC. Encoded protein: CASSLVAEEYNEQFF.